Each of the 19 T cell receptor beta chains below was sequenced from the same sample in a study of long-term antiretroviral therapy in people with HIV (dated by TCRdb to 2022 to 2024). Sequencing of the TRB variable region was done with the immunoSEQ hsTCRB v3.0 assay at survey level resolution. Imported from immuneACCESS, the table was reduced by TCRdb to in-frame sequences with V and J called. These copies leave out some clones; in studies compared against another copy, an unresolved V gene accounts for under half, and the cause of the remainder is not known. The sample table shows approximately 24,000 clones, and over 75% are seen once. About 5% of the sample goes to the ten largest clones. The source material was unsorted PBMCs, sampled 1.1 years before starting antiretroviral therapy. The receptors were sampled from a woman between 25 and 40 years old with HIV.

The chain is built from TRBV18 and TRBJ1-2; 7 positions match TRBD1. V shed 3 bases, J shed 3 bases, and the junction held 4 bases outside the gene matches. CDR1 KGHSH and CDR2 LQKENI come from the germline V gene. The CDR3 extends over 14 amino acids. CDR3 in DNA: TGTGCCAGCTCACCCCGGGACAGTGACTATGGCTACACCTTC. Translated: CASSPRDSDYGYTF.

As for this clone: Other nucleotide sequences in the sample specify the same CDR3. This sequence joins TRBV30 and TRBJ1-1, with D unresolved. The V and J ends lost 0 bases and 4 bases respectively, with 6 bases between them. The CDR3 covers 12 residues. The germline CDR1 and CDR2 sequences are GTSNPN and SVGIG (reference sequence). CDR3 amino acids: CAWSVFGTEAFF. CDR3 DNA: TGTGCCTGGAGTGTATTCGGCACTGAAGCTTTCTTT.

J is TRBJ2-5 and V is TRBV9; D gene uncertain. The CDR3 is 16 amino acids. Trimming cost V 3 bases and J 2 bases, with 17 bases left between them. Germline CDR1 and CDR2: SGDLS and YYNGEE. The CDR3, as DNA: TGTGCCAGCAGCGCCCAATTCGTTTCGAGGCAAGAGACCCAGTACTTC. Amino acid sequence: CASSAQFVSRQETQYF.

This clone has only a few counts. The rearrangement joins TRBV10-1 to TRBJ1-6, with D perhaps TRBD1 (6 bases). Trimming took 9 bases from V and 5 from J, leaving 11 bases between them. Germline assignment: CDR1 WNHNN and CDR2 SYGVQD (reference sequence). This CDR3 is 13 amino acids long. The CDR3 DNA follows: TGCGCCAGACAGGGCGGGAATAATTCACCCCTCCACTTT. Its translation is CARQGGNNSPLHF.

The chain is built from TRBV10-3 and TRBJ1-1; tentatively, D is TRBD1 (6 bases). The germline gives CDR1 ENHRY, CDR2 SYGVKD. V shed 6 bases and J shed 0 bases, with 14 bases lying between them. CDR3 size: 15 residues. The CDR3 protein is CAIRGDTSLNTEAFF. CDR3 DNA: TGTGCCATCAGAGGGGACACATCGTTGAACACTGAAGCTTTCTTT.

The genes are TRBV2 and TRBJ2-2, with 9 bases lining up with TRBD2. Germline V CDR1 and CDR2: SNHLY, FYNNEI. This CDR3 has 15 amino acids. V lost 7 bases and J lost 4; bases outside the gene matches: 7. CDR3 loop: CASKKVAGATGELFF. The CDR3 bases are TGTGCCAGCAAAAAGGTAGCGGGGGCCACCGGGGAGCTGTTTTTT.

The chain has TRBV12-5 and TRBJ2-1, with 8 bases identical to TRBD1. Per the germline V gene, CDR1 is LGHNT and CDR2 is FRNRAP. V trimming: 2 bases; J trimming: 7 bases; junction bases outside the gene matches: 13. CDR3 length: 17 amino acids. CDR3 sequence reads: CASGLTTGTGGVNEQFF. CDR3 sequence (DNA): TGTGCTAGTGGTTTGACAACCGGGACAGGAGGCGTTAATGAGCAGTTCTTC.

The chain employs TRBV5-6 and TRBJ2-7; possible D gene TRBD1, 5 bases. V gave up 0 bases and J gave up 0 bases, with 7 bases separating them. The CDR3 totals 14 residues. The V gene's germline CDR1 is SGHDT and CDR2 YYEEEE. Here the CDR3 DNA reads TGTGCCAGCAGCTTGGACAGGAGCTCCTACGAGCAGTACTTC. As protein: CASSLDRSSYEQYF.

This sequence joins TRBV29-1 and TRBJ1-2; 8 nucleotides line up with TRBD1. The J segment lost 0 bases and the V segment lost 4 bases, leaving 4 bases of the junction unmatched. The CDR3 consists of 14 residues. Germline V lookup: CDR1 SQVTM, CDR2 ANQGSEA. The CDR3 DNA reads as TGCAGCGTTGCAGGGGGCTCGTCTAACTATGGCTACACCTTC. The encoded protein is CSVAGGSSNYGYTF.

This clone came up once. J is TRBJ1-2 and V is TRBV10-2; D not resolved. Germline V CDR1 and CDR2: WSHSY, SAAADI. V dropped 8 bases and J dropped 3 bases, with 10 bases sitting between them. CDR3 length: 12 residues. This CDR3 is CASSRGDYGYTF. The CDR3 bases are TGCGCCAGCTCTCGGGGTGACTATGGCTACACCTTC.

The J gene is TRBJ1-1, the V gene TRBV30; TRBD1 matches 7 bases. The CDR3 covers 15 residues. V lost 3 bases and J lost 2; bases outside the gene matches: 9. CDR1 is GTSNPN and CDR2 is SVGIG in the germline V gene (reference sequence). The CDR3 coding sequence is TGTGCCTGGAGGCCGTTGGGACAGATAAACACTGAAGCTTTCTTT. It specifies CAWRPLGQINTEAFF.

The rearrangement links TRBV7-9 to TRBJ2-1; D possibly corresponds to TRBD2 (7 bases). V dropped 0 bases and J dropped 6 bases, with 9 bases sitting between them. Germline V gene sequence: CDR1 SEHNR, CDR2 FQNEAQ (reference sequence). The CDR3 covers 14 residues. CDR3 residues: CASSLAGGPNEQFF. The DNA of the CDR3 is TGTGCCAGCAGCTTAGCCGGGGGGCCCAATGAGCAGTTCTTC.

The CDR3 coding sequence is TGTGCCAGCAGTTTATCGGGACGGACCTACGAGCAGTACTTC. This translates into CASSLSGRTYEQYF. This sequence joins TRBV27 and TRBJ2-7; D tentatively fits TRBD1 or TRBD2 (5 bases each). V was clipped by 0 bases and J by 2 bases, with 8 bases between them. The CDR3 is 14 residues long. Germline V gives CDR1 MNHEY, CDR2 SMNVEV (reference sequence).

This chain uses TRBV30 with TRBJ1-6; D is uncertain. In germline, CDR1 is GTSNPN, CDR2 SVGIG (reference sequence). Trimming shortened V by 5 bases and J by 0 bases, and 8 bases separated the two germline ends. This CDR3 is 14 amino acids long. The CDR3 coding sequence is TGTGCCTGGGCTCCGGGCTCCTATAATTCACCCCTCCACTTT. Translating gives CAWAPGSYNSPLHF. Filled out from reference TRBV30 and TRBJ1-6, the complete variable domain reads SQTIHQWPATLVQPVGSPLSLECTVEGTSNPNLYWYRQAAGRGLQLLFYSVGIGQISSEVPQNLSASRPQDRQFILSSKKLLLSDSGFYLCAWAPGSYNSPLHFGNGTRLTVT.

CDR3 coding DNA: TGCGCCAGCAGCTACGGGGGACAGTCGAACACTGAAGCTTTCTTT. This sequence encodes CASSYGGQSNTEAFF. The chain carries TRBV5-1 and TRBJ1-1; 7 bases align to TRBD1. Germline CDR1 is SGHRS and CDR2 is YFSETQ. The CDR3 covers 15 residues. Trimming removed 3 bases from V and 1 base from J; junction bases left unmatched: 6.

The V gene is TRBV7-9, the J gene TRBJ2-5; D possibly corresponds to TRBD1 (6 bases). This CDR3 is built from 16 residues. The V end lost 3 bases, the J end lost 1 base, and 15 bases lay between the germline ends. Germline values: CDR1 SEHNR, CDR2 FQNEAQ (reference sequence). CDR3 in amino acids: CASSFRDTDIQETQYF. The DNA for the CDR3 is TGTGCCAGCAGCTTCCGGGACACGGATATCCAAGAGACCCAGTACTTC.

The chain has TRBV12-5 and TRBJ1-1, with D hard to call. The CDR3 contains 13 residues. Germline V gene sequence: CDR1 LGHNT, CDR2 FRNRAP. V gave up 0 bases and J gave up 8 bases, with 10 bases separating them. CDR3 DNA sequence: TGTGCTAGTGGTTTGGTAGTCTCGACGGAAGCTTTCTTT. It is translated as CASGLVVSTEAFF.

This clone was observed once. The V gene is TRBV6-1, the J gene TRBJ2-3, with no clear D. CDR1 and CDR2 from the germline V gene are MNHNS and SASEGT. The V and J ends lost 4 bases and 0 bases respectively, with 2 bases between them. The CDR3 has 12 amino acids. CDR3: CASSASTDTQYF. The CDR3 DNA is TGTGCCAGCAGTGCCAGCACAGATACGCAGTATTTT.

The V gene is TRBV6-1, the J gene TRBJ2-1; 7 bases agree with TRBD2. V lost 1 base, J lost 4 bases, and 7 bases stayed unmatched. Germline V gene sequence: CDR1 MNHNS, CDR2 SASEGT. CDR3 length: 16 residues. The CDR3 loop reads CASSEDGGIGYNEQFF. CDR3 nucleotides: TGTGCCAGCAGTGAAGACGGGGGGATCGGGTACAATGAGCAGTTCTTC.